This T cell receptor beta chain is from a study of cytomegalovirus exposure and HLA in healthy donors. Assay used: immunoSEQ multiplex PCR; TCRdb lists only in-frame clones, some missing. The sample records 150,000 to 200,000 clones, 85% being singletons. With regard to this clone: The antigen is not known.

General observations from the study: Cytomegalovirus association was listed for 150 or so TCR beta chains.

The validation cohort, a group of under 150 subjects, included the donors and was separate from the approximately 660-subject first cohort. Per germline, CDR1 MNHEY and CDR2 SMNVEV (reference sequence). The CDR3 is made up of 15 amino acids. Input material: PBMCs. The origin of this receptor is a man aged 18 to 30 in good health and CMV-seropositive. The chain is built from TRBV27 and TRBJ2-5; tentatively, D is TRBD1 (7 bases). The J call is in doubt because the DNA end fits TRBJ2-7 better. DNA for the CDR3: TGTGCCAGCAGTTTATCATCAGGGGGGCCCTACGAGCAGTACTTC. Residues: CASSLSSGGPYEQYF.